This T cell receptor (beta chain) was recovered during a study of regulatory T cells in long-lasting Graves disease (dated by TCRdb to the early 2020s). Regarding the complete study: In the newly diagnosed Graves' disease group, patients had been taking antithyroid drugs for less than 3 months. Peripheral blood TCR sequencing and RNA sequencing compared persistent Graves' disease patients with newly diagnosed Graves' disease patients. The study took place in China and was registered as a clinical trial. A total of about 35 samples underwent TCR sequencing: around 13 from persistent and approximately 20 from newly diagnosed Graves' disease patients. What the authors observed across the whole study: The small sample size was acknowledged by the authors as a limitation that may reduce accuracy. Only peripheral blood was studied, because thyroid tissue, the primary lesion, was inaccessible. Sequencing and analysis were restricted to the TCR beta chain. More public clonotypes were shared among persistent patients (around 3,000) than among newly diagnosed patients (roughly 1,000). Persistent disease showed preferential use of TRBV28, TRBJ1-2 and TRBJ2-5, whereas newly diagnosed disease favored TRBV20-1 and TRBJ2-1. Persistent Graves' disease patients showed lower TCR Shannon entropy and fewer highly expanded clones than newly diagnosed patients, suggesting clonal expansion.

Concerning this clonotype: There is no known antigen for this receptor. Base qualities are not provided; no much larger clone lies one nucleotide away.

After removal of 1 base from V and 2 bases from J, the junction retains 9 bases not matched to a gene. CDR1 and CDR2 are drawn from the germline V gene: SGHTA, FQGNSA. The CDR3 has 17 amino acids, counting the end cysteine and phenylalanine. Left in the record is the CDR3 DNA by itself, 51 bases read in frame from the first base. The method behind the library was multiplex PCR. Sequencing was carried out with an Illumina HiSeq 4000. CDR3 regions were amplified by Arm-PCR with iRepertoire HTBI primers to construct TCR beta libraries. PCR products were gel purified before sequencing. Processing in the source paper ran as follows. A total of under 80 TRBV and under 15 TRBJ segments were identified across samples and were used for gene usage analysis of CDR3 amino acid clonotypes. COPE and FqMerger were used to merge filtered high-quality paired reads into contigs. BLAST was used to align contigs to IMGT TRBV, TRBD and TRBJ reference genes, with CDR3 defined following IMGT. Highly expanded clones were defined as clonotypes with a frequency above 0.1%. Shannon entropy was used to measure repertoire diversity, and the Gini coefficient was used to measure V-J evenness. A clonotype was considered public if more than one individual shared it. TCRdb trimmed public reads at Q25 via fastp, called clones via MiXCR and kept in-frame beta chains. A single entry per CDR3 protein holds the most common genes and DNA from its merged rows. These V and J calls derive from TCRdb rather than the authors' analysis. Across this sample there are about 200,000 distinct CDR3 sequences, with about 17% seen only once. Of the sample, approximately 20% falls within the top ten clones.

Per the publication, the time point label means: newly diagnosed GD, antithyroid drugs for less than 3 months. RNA was extracted from PBMCs in TRIzol for both TCR sequencing and RNA sequencing. The diagnosis of Graves' disease was made according to American Thyroid Association guidelines. The patients came from an endocrinology department in Xi'an, China. From each patient, roughly 9 milliliters of peripheral blood was collected into an EDTA anticoagulant tube. Ficoll Paque Plus density gradient separation was used to isolate PBMCs, and no further T cell sorting was performed. An Agilent 2100 Bioanalyzer and agarose gel were used to check RNA quality, while a NanoDrop 2000 measured RNA concentration.

The rearranged segments are TRBV7-2 and TRBJ2-7, with 9 junctional bases fitting TRBD1. This TCR derives from a female donor with Graves disease. This sample comprised peripheral blood mononuclear cells (PBMCs), obtained at new diagnosis, from a patient treated with antithyroid drugs. The CDR3 protein: CASSLGSLGTGTYEQYF. In nucleotides, the sequence is TGTGCCAGCAGCTTAGGCAGCCTCGGGACAGGGACCTACGAGCAGTACTTC.